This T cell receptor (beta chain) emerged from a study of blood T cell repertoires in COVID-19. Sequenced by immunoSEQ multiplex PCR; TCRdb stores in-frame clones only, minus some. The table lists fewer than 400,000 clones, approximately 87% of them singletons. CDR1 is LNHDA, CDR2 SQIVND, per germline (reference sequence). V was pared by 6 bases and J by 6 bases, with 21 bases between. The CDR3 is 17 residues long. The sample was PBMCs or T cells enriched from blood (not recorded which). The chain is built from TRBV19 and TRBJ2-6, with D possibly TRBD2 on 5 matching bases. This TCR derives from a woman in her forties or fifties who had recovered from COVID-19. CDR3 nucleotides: TGTGCCAGTAGCGGGATACTTTTAGGGTCCTCGGCCAACGTCCTGACTTTC. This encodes CASSGILLGSSANVLTF.